The 32 T cell receptor beta chains given below trace back to one sample, sequenced in a study of blood T cell repertoires in COVID-19. The assay was immunoSEQ multiplex PCR, and TCRdb's table has in-frame clones only and misses some. The sample carries 85,000 to 110,000 clones, nearly 85% recorded once. Sequenced: peripheral blood. Every receptor here comes from a human donor in a cohort sampled during active or convalescent COVID-19.

CDR3 sequence (DNA): TGTGCCAGCAGCCCACGGGGTGGCTACACCTTC. Amino acids: CASSPRGGYTF. The chain combines TRBV7-2 with TRBJ1-2; unclear D gene. Trimming pared 5 bases from V and 7 bases from J, leaving 8 bases between. The CDR3 covers 11 residues. Germline CDR1 and CDR2: SGHTA and FQGNSA.

The chain links TRBV7-2 to TRBJ1-4; 7 bases match TRBD1. This CDR3 is built from 13 residues. Germline loops: CDR1 SGHTA, CDR2 FQGNSA. V lost 4 bases and J lost 11; bases outside the gene matches: 7. This CDR3 reads CASSSRDSLKLFF. CDR3 coding DNA: TGTGCCAGCAGCTCCCGGGACAGCCTCAAACTGTTTTTT.

J is TRBJ1-5 and V is TRBV5-1; no clear D gene. Germline values: CDR1 SGHRS, CDR2 YFSETQ. The CDR3 sequence is 13 residues long. V dropped 0 bases and J dropped 5 bases, with 6 bases sitting between them. CDR3 nucleotide sequence: TGCGCCAGCAGCTTGGTGAGCGATCAGCCCCAGCATTTT. Protein product: CASSLVSDQPQHF.

V usage is TRBV11-1 and J usage is TRBJ2-2, with 11 bases lining up with TRBD1. This CDR3 is built from 14 residues. CDR1 SGHAT and CDR2 FQDESV come from the germline V gene (reference sequence). V lost 5 bases, J lost 5 bases, and 1 base stayed unmatched. The CDR3 DNA reads as TGTGCCAGCAGCCGGGACAGGGGGACCGGGGAGCTGTTTTTT. This codes for CASSRDRGTGELFF. The variable domain in full, completed from reference TRBV11-1 and TRBJ2-2, reads EAEVAQSPRYKITEKSQAVAFWCDPISGHATLYWYRQILGQGPELLVQFQDESVVDDSQLPKDRFSAERLKGVDSTLKIQPAELGDSAMYLCASSRDRGTGELFFGEGSRLTVL.

For the CDR3, the DNA is TGTGCCAGCAGCCCGGGACAGGGAAATGAAAAACTGTTTTTT. Protein product: CASSPGQGNEKLFF. The rearrangement links TRBV5-5 to TRBJ1-4, with 9 nucleotides matching TRBD1. The J segment lost 5 bases and the V segment lost 4 bases, leaving 3 bases of the junction unmatched. The CDR3 is 14 amino acids. CDR1 is SGHKS and CDR2 is YYEKEE in the germline V gene (reference sequence).

The chain links TRBV5-4 to TRBJ2-5; 7 bases are shared with TRBD2. The trim removed 4 bases at V and 4 bases at J, leaving 4 bases unmatched. CDR1 is SGHNT, CDR2 YYREEE, per germline (reference sequence). The CDR3 is 13 residues long. The chain's CDR3 is CASSPGGGETQYF. The DNA of the CDR3 is TGTGCCAGCAGCCCGGGAGGTGGAGAGACCCAGTACTTC.

In its sample, this clone was seen a few times. The CDR3 here is CASSSFLGQGTNEQFF. The DNA for the CDR3 is TGTGCCAGCAGCTCGTTTTTGGGACAGGGAACGAATGAGCAGTTCTTC. The chain has TRBV5-6 and TRBJ2-1, with 9 bases that match TRBD1. V lost 3 bases to trimming and J lost 7 bases; unmatched junction nucleotides: 11. The germline V gene has CDR1 SGHDT and CDR2 YYEEEE. This CDR3 region has 16 residues.

Only a few counts were recorded for this clone. This rearrangement joins TRBV4-3 to TRBJ1-5; 8 bases are a match to TRBD1. Looked up from germline, CDR1 is LGHNA and CDR2 is YSLEER. The CDR3 is 15 amino acids. Trimming removed 3 bases from V and 4 bases from J; junction bases left unmatched: 5. The CDR3 sequence is CASSHWTGLNQPQHF. The CDR3 nucleotides are TGCGCCAGCAGCCATTGGACAGGGTTAAATCAGCCCCAGCATTTT.

The V gene is TRBV11-2, the J gene TRBJ1-6; D is ambiguous. Germline V gene lookup returns CDR1 SGHAT and CDR2 FQNNGV. Trimming removed 5 bases at V and 4 bases at J, with 9 bases between. The CDR3 has 14 residues. CDR3 region: CASSPPPYNSPLHF. The CDR3 coding sequence is TGTGCCAGCAGCCCCCCCCCTTATAATTCACCCCTCCACTTT.

The chain uses TRBV2 and TRBJ1-2, with 9 bases matching TRBD1. J gave up 5 bases and V 3 bases, and 7 bases lay outside the gene matches. Germline CDR1 reads SNHLY; CDR2 reads FYNNEI. This CDR3 contains 15 residues. CDR3 DNA sequence: TGTGCCAGCAGTGAGGCACAGGGGGCCTGGTATGGCTACACCTTC. Translating gives CASSEAQGAWYGYTF.

J is TRBJ2-6 and V is TRBV4-1; the D gene is possibly TRBD2 (5 bases). There are 15 residues in the CDR3. The V gene lost 4 bases and the J gene lost 2 bases, with 9 bases spanning the gap. CDR1 is MGHRA, CDR2 YSYEKL, per germline. The CDR3, as DNA: TGCGCCAGCAGCCCCCGGGGAACTGGGGCCAACGTCCTGACTTTC. Translated, it gives CASSPRGTGANVLTF.

V and J are TRBV6-5 and TRBJ1-6, with a weak D call TRBD1 (6 bases). The CDR3 extends over 14 amino acids. With 5 bases removed from V and 14 bases from J, the gap between germline ends came to 19 bases. Germline-derived CDR1 and CDR2 are MNHEY and SVGAGI. CDR3 amino acids: CASSPRGAPDALHF. The CDR3 DNA follows: TGTGCCAGCAGTCCCAGGGGAGCCCCCGATGCCCTCCACTTT.

The rearrangement joins TRBV11-3 to TRBJ2-1; a possible D gene is TRBD1 (6 bases). Germline values: CDR1 SGHNT, CDR2 YENEEA. Trimming removed 4 bases from V and 2 bases from J, with 9 bases in between. The CDR3 is 14 amino acids. This CDR3 is CASSSRDTYNEQFF. The CDR3, as DNA: TGTGCCAGCAGCTCCCGGGACACCTACAATGAGCAGTTCTTC.

This clone was observed a single time. The V call is TRBV6-5, the J call TRBJ2-2; 12 bases are shared with TRBD1. Unmatched junction bases numbered 8, after V lost 6 bases and J lost 9 bases. Germline V gene lookup returns CDR1 MNHEY and CDR2 SVGAGI. The CDR3 spans 15 residues. CDR3 nucleotides: TGTGCCAGCAGCCCCCGGGGGACAGGGGGCCGGGAGCTGTTTTTT. Translated, it gives CASSPRGTGGRELFF.

This clone was seen more than once but under ten times. The chain combines TRBV30 with TRBJ1-5; D gene uncertain. The V gene lost 3 bases and the J gene lost 0 bases, with 18 bases spanning the gap. In germline, CDR1 is GTSNPN, CDR2 SVGIG (reference sequence). The CDR3 is made up of 17 amino acids. The DNA of the CDR3 is TGTGCCTGGAGCCCCCGCGGGAAGGGCTATAGCAATCAGCCCCAGCATTTT. It is translated as CAWSPRGKGYSNQPQHF.

This clone came up once. This rearrangement joins TRBV7-9 to TRBJ2-5; unclear D gene. The CDR3 covers 12 residues. Trimming cost V 2 bases and J 5 bases, with 6 bases left between them. Germline values: CDR1 SEHNR, CDR2 FQNEAQ (reference sequence). CDR3 DNA: TGTGCCAGCAGCTTAAGCGAGGAGACCCAGTACTTC. It specifies CASSLSEETQYF.

This chain uses TRBV2 with TRBJ2-6, with a possible D match to TRBD1 (6 bases). Germline V lookup: CDR1 SNHLY, CDR2 FYNNEI. The CDR3 is 16 amino acids. V dropped 8 bases and J dropped 1 base, with 15 bases sitting between them. The CDR3 bases are TGTGCCAGCGGGACACCAGGACATTCTGGGGCCAACGTCCTGACTTTC. It is translated as CASGTPGHSGANVLTF.

The CDR3 DNA is TGTGCCAGCAGTTGGGGGGCCTACAATGAGCAGTTCTTC. Protein product: CASSWGAYNEQFF. The V and J genes are TRBV2 and TRBJ2-1, with a tentative D call TRBD2 (6 bases). CDR3 size: 13 residues. Trimming shortened V by 5 bases and J by 2 bases, and 7 bases separated the two germline ends. Germline CDR1 and CDR2: SNHLY and FYNNEI.

The chain joins TRBV5-1 to TRBJ2-2; 11 nucleotides match TRBD1. V shed 4 bases, J shed 8 bases, and the junction held 13 bases outside the gene matches. Per the germline V gene, CDR1 is SGHRS and CDR2 is YFSETQ. The CDR3 loop spans 17 amino acids. The CDR3 loop reads CASSQTGQGARSGELFF. In DNA form, the CDR3 reads TGCGCCAGCAGCCAGACAGGACAGGGGGCGAGATCTGGGGAGCTGTTTTTT.

This chain links TRBV5-6 with TRBJ1-5, with TRBD1 identical over 7 bases. This CDR3 contains 16 residues. CDR1 is SGHDT and CDR2 is YYEEEE in the germline V gene. V lost 1 base, J lost 1 base, and 5 bases stayed unmatched. This CDR3 is CASSLMQGESNQPQHF. CDR3 bases: TGTGCCAGCAGCTTGATGCAGGGGGAGAGCAATCAGCCCCAGCATTTT.

The chain has TRBV6-5 and TRBJ2-7, with a weak D call TRBD2 (5 bases). Germline V gene sequence: CDR1 MNHEY, CDR2 SVGAGI. This CDR3 contains 15 residues. The V end lost 8 bases, the J end lost 3 bases, and 20 bases lay between the germline ends. The CDR3 nucleotides are TGTGCCAGCGCCGGGTTGGGGTCCGGGAACTACGAGCAGTACTTC. Amino acid sequence: CASAGLGSGNYEQYF.

The chain has TRBV4-2 and TRBJ2-6, with D tentatively TRBD1 (5 bases). CDR1 is LGHNA and CDR2 is YNFKEQ in the germline V gene. V dropped 0 bases and J dropped 0 bases, with 12 bases sitting between them. The CDR3 sequence is 18 residues long. The CDR3 coding sequence is TGTGCCAGCAGCCAAGAGGCAGGGAAAAGCTCTGGGGCCAACGTCCTGACTTTC. Encoded protein: CASSQEAGKSSGANVLTF.

The CDR3 sequence: CASSLVGTLNEKLFF. CDR3 DNA: TGCGCCAGCAGCTTGGTTGGGACACTCAATGAAAAACTGTTTTTT. The V call is TRBV5-1, the J call TRBJ1-4, with a possible D match to TRBD1 (6 bases). CDR3 length: 15 amino acids. Trimming shortened V by 0 bases and J by 5 bases, and 11 bases separated the two germline ends. Per the germline V gene, CDR1 is SGHRS and CDR2 is YFSETQ.

The chain is built from TRBV7-2 and TRBJ1-2; D is unclear. The CDR3 runs to 13 residues. Germline loops: CDR1 SGHTA, CDR2 FQGNSA. Trimming removed 1 base from V and 4 bases from J, with 7 bases in between. In DNA, the CDR3 is TGTGCCAGCAGCTTAGAAGCCGGCTATGGCTACACCTTC. Protein sequence: CASSLEAGYGYTF.

The chain employs TRBV7-9 and TRBJ1-2; 8 nucleotides match TRBD1. The J segment lost 5 bases and the V segment lost 3 bases, leaving 2 bases of the junction unmatched. The CDR3 runs to 13 residues. CDR1 and CDR2 from the germline V gene are SEHNR and FQNEAQ (reference sequence). The CDR3 bases are TGTGCCAGCAGCTTCGGACAGGGATATGGCTACACCTTC. Amino acid sequence: CASSFGQGYGYTF.

The chain employs TRBV20-1 and TRBJ2-5; D remains unclear. The CDR3 runs 11 residues. V lost 5 bases to trimming and J lost 5 bases, with 9 bases between them. Germline loops: CDR1 DFQATT, CDR2 SNEGSKA (reference sequence). DNA for the CDR3: TGCAGTGCTTTCTTCGGGGAGACCCAGTACTTC. It yields the protein CSAFFGETQYF.

V is TRBV5-1 and J is TRBJ1-5; TRBD1 might be the D (6 bases). V lost 0 bases and J lost 0, with 7 bases in between. The CDR3 is 15 amino acids. Looked up from germline, CDR1 is SGHRS and CDR2 is YFSETQ. Here the CDR3 DNA reads TGCGCCAGCAGCTTGGGGGACACTAGCAATCAGCCCCAGCATTTT. Translation: CASSLGDTSNQPQHF.

This clone was seen only once. The V gene is TRBV5-4, the J gene TRBJ2-3; D uncertain. The CDR3 length is 13 residues. Germline V gene data show CDR1 as SGHNT and CDR2 as YYREEE (reference sequence). Trimming pared 5 bases from V and 0 bases from J, leaving 7 bases between. Here the CDR3 DNA reads TGTGCCAGCAGACCGACTAGCACAGATACGCAGTATTTT. Its translation: CASRPTSTDTQYF.

This chain connects TRBV29-1 to TRBJ1-3; D ambiguous. Trimming cost V 0 bases and J 4 bases, with 10 bases left between them. The CDR3 extends over 14 amino acids. Germline lookup yields CDR1 SQVTM and CDR2 ANQGSEA. The DNA of the CDR3 is TGCAGCGTTGAAGATCCGGAACAGGGAAACACCATATATTTT. Its protein is CSVEDPEQGNTIYF. Full variable domain (missing parts from reference TRBV29-1 and TRBJ1-3): SAVISQKPSRDICQRGTSLTIQCQVDSQVTMMFWYRQQPGQSLTLIATANQGSEATYESGFVIDKFPISRPNLTFSTLTVSNMSPEDSSIYLCSVEDPEQGNTIYFGEGSWLTVV.

The rearrangement links TRBV4-2 to TRBJ2-3, with 10 bases aligning to TRBD2. The CDR3 loop spans 17 amino acids. The germline V gene encodes CDR1 LGHNA and CDR2 YNFKEQ. Losses at the gene ends were 0 bases for V and 1 base for J; bases not matched to a gene: 4. The CDR3 bases are TGTGCCAGCAGCCAAGAGGGTCTAGCGGGAGGCACAGATACGCAGTATTTT. The encoded protein is CASSQEGLAGGTDTQYF.

The chain is built from TRBV29-1 and TRBJ1-2; D not resolved. CDR3 size: 15 residues. Germline loops: CDR1 SQVTM, CDR2 ANQGSEA. V gave up 2 bases and J gave up 6 bases, with 19 bases separating them. The CDR3: CSVERPEKLADGYTF. The CDR3 coding sequence is TGCAGCGTTGAACGCCCGGAGAAGTTGGCTGATGGCTACACCTTC. The complete variable domain, with remaining parts taken from reference TRBV29-1 and TRBJ1-2, reads SAVISQKPSRDICQRGTSLTIQCQVDSQVTMMFWYRQQPGQSLTLIATANQGSEATYESGFVIDKFPISRPNLTFSTLTVSNMSPEDSSIYLCSVERPEKLADGYTFGSGTRLTVV.

This clone showed up just once. The V gene is TRBV6-6, the J gene TRBJ1-2, with D hard to call. The CDR3 runs 13 residues. The V gene lost 6 bases and the J gene lost 3 bases, with 11 bases spanning the gap. Germline V gives CDR1 MNHNY, CDR2 SVGAGI (reference sequence). The CDR3 coding sequence is TGTGCCAGCAGATCAGCAGGATACTATGGCTACACCTTC. Translated, it gives CASRSAGYYGYTF.